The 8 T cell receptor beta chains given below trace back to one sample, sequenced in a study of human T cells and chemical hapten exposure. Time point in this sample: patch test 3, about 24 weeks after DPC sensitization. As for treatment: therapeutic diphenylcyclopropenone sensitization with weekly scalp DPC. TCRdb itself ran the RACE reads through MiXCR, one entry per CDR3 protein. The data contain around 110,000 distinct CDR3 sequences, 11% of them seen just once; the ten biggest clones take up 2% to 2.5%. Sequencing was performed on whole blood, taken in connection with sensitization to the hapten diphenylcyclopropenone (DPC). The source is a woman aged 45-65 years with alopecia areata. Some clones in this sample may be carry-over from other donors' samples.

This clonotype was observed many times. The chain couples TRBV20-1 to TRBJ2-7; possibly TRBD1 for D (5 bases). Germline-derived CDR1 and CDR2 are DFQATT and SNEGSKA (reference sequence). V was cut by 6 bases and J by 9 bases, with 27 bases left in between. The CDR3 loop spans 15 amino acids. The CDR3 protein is CSARALVLSFSGQYF. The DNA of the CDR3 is TGCAGTGCCAGGGCGCTAGTACTCAGTTTCTCGGGGCAGTACTTC.

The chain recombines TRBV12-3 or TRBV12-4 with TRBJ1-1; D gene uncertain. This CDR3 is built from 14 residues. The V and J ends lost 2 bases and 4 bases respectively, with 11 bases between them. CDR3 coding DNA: TGTGCCAGCAGTTTAACGGGTTGGAGCACTGAAGCTTTCTTT. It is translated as CASSLTGWSTEAFF.

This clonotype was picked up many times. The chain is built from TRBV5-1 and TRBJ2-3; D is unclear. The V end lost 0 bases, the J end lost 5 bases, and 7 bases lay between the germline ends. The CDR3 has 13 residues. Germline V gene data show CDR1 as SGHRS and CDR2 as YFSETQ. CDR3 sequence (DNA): TGCGCCAGCAGCTTGGGGTCGCAAGATACGCAGTATTTT. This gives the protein CASSLGSQDTQYF.

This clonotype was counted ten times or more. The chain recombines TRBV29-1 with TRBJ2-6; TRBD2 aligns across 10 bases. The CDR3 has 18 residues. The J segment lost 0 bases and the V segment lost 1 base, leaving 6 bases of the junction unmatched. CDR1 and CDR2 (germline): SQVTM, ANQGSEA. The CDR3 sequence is CSVEAEREGNSGANVLTF. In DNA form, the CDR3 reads TGCAGCGTTGAAGCTGAGCGGGAGGGAAACTCTGGGGCCAACGTCCTGACTTTC.

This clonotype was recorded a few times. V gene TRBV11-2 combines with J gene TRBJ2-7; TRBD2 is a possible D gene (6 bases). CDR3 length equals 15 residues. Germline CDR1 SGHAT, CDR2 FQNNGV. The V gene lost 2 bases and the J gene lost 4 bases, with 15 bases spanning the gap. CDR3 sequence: CASSLFGGIEYEQYF. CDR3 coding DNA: TGTGCCAGCAGCTTATTCGGCGGGATTGAATACGAGCAGTACTTC.

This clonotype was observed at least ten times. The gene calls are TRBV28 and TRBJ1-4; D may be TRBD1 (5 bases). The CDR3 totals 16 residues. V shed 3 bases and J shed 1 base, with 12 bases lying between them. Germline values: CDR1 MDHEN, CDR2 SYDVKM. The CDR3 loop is CASSFGVGVTNEKLFF. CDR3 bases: TGTGCCAGCAGTTTTGGGGTGGGGGTAACTAATGAAAAACTGTTTTTT. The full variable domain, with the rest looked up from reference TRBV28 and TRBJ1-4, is DVKVTQSSRYLVKRTGEKVFLECVQDMDHENMFWYRQDPGLGLRLIYFSYDVKMKEKGDIPEGYSVSREKKERFSLILESASTNQTSMYLCASSFGVGVTNEKLFFGSGTQLSVL.

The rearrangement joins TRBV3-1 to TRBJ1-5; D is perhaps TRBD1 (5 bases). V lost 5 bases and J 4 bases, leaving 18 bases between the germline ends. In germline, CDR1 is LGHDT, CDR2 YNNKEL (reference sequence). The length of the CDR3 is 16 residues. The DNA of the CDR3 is TGTGCCAGCAGCGCTAGAGGGGCGAATGGTAATCAGCCCCAGCATTTT. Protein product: CASSARGANGNQPQHF.

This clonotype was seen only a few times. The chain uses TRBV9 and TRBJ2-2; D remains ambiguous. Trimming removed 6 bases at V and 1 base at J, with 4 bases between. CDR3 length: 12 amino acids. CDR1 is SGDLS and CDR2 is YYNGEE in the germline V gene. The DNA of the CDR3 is TGTGCCAGCACCCAGAACACCGGGGAGCTGTTTTTT. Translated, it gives CASTQNTGELFF.